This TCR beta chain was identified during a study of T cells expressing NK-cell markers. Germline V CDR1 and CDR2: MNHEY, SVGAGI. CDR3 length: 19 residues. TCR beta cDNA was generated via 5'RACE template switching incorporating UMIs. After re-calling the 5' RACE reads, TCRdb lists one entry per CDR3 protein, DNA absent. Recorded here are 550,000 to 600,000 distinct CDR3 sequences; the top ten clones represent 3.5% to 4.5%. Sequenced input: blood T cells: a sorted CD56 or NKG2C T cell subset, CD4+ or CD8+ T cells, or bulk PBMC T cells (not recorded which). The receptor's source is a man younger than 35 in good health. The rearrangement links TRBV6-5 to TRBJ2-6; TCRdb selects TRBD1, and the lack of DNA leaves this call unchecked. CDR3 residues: CASSYSARGLFAGANVLTF.